This T cell receptor (beta chain) comes out of a study of blood T cell repertoires in COVID-19. Across the study: Acute-phase and convalescent COVID-19 samples originated in the United States, Italy and Spain. PBMCs, B-cell-depleted T cells, or T cells provided the cDNA or gDNA that made up the material.

Authors' analysis steps: Cell counts per sample came from amplifying reference gene primers. Libraries were prepared by immunoSEQ multiplex PCR; TCRdb keeps only in-frame clonotypes and omits some of them. That table is the source of V, J and clone size, and D and trimming were worked out from the DNA. The sample consists of roughly 170,000 clones, approximately 87% of them appearing once. The J segment lost 3 bases and the V segment lost 6 bases, leaving 7 bases of the junction unmatched. CDR1 is SGHTA and CDR2 is FQGNSA in the germline V gene. The CDR3 length is 14 residues. This rearrangement joins TRBV7-2 to TRBJ2-7, with 8 positions matching TRBD1. Sequencing input: peripheral blood. The sequence was obtained from a man in his 70s with active or convalescent COVID-19. The chain's CDR3 is CASSITGQGYEQYF. In nucleotides, the CDR3 is TGTGCCAGCAGTATTACCGGACAGGGCTACGAGCAGTACTTC.